This T cell receptor (beta chain) stems from a study of blood T cell repertoires in COVID-19. Across the whole study: COVID-19 samples collected from the United States, Italy and Spain covered acute and convalescent phases. Nucleic acid was either cDNA or gDNA, and it came from T cells, B-cell-depleted T cells, or PBMCs.

As processed by the authors: Researchers report that nucleated cell counts were estimated from reference gene primer amplification. Generated by immunoSEQ multiplex PCR, the TCRdb table keeps only in-frame clones and is missing some. That table is the source of V, J and clone size, and D and trimming were worked out from the DNA. The sample lists roughly 110,000 clones, approximately 90% occurring once. V dropped 0 bases and J dropped 4 bases, with 12 bases sitting between them. The CDR3 length is 15 residues. Germline V CDR1 and CDR2: MNHEY, SVGAGI. The source material was peripheral blood. This sequence was found in a human donor with acute or convalescent COVID-19. The donor label of this sample is uncertain. The chain recombines TRBV6-5 with TRBJ2-5, with a possible D match to TRBD2 (5 bases). The CDR3: CASSYSAASRETQYF. CDR3 nucleotide sequence: TGTGCCAGCAGTTACTCGGCGGCTAGCAGAGAGACCCAGTACTTC.